The next 8 T cell receptor beta chains were all read from a single sample in a study of blood T cells in healthy people across ages. Primers used in a second PCR of about 6 to 11 cycles were a sample-barcoded 5' primer and a J-beta primer mix. One entry per CDR3 protein results from TCRdb running MiXCR on the 5' RACE reads. The table has over 700,000 distinct CDR3 sequences, 20% to 30% seen once. The sample also formed part of further work on T cells of mothers and their children.

Sequencing input: blood. These receptors were collected from a boy between 10 and 17 years old in good health.

J is TRBJ1-4 and V is TRBV29-1; D may be TRBD1 (6 bases). The CDR3 loop spans 13 amino acids. V was clipped by 5 bases and J by 6 bases, with 13 bases between them. In germline, CDR1 is SQVTM, CDR2 ANQGSEA. This CDR3 reads CSVFEQGDEKLFF. The CDR3 nucleotides are TGCAGCGTTTTCGAACAGGGTGATGAAAAACTGTTTTTT.

This clonotype has a handful of counts. V and J are TRBV2 and TRBJ2-3; 7 bases are shared with TRBD2. The germline V gene has CDR1 SNHLY and CDR2 FYNNEI. V dropped 3 bases and J dropped 5; count of bases not matched to a gene: 5. The CDR3 runs 14 residues. The CDR3 spells CASSDLSSGDTQYF. CDR3 DNA: TGTGCCAGCAGTGACTTGTCTAGCGGAGATACGCAGTATTTT.

This rearrangement joins TRBV20-1 to TRBJ1-2, with 9 bases that match TRBD1. J lost 4 bases, V lost 2 bases, and 8 bases had no gene match. Germline V lookup: CDR1 DFQATT, CDR2 SNEGSKA (reference sequence). The CDR3 covers 15 residues. The CDR3 region is CSARHGTGRAYGYTF. For the CDR3, the DNA is TGCAGTGCTAGACACGGGACAGGGAGGGCCTATGGCTACACCTTC.

This sequence joins TRBV20-1 and TRBJ2-5; D could derive from TRBD1 or TRBD2 (5 bases each). This CDR3 is 13 amino acids long. CDR1 is DFQATT and CDR2 is SNEGSKA in the germline V gene (reference sequence). V lost 8 bases and J lost 5, with 18 bases in between. The CDR3 DNA is TGCAGTCCCAGAAGGGACCCATTGGAGACCCAGTACTTC. It translates to CSPRRDPLETQYF.

This clonotype came up a few times. The chain links TRBV29-1 to TRBJ2-1, with 7 nucleotides matching TRBD2. Trimming removed 1 base from V and 8 bases from J; junction bases left unmatched: 5. Germline lookup yields CDR1 SQVTM and CDR2 ANQGSEA. CDR3 size: 13 residues. The CDR3, as DNA: TGCAGCGTTGAAGCAACAACTAGCGATGAGCAGTTCTTC. Translated: CSVEATTSDEQFF.

This sequence joins TRBV5-1 and TRBJ2-5; D is tentatively TRBD1 or TRBD2 (7 bases each). TRBJ2-7 matches the DNA end more closely, so the J call is doubtful. Per the germline V gene, CDR1 is SGHRS and CDR2 is YFSETQ. The length of the CDR3 is 14 residues. Written as DNA, the CDR3 is TGCGCCAGCAGCTTGGGACAGGGACTACTCGAGCAGTACTTC. It yields the protein CASSLGQGLLEQYF.

The CDR3 sequence is CASSPLSGGQETQYF. CDR3 nucleotides: TGTGCCAGCAGTCCCCTTAGCGGAGGCCAAGAGACCCAGTACTTC. The chain employs TRBV28 and TRBJ2-5; D perhaps matches TRBD2 (6 bases). This CDR3 is built from 15 residues. The germline CDR1 and CDR2 sequences are MDHEN and SYDVKM. The V gene lost 5 bases and the J gene lost 1 base, with 14 bases spanning the gap.

This clonotype was observed a handful of times. The V call is TRBV7-2, the J call TRBJ2-5; D ambiguous. CDR1 and CDR2 (germline): SGHTA, FQGNSA. The CDR3 length is 14 residues. The V and J ends lost 5 bases and 4 bases respectively, with 14 bases between them. CDR3 region: CASSDGLGRETQYF. CDR3 DNA sequence: TGTGCCAGCAGCGACGGCCTGGGCAGAGAGACCCAGTACTTC.